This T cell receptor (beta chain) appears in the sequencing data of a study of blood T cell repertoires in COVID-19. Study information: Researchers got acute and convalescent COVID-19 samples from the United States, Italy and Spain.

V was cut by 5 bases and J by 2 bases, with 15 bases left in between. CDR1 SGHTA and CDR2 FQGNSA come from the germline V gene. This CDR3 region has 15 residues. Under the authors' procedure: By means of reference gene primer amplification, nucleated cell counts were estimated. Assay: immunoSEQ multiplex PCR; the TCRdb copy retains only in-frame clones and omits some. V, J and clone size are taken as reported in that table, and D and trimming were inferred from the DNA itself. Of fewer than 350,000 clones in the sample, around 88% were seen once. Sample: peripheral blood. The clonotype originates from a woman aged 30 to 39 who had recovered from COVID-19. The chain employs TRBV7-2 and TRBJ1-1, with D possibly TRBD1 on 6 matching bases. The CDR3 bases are TGTGCCAGCAGCCCCCCCCCGGGACAAAACACTGAAGCTTTCTTT. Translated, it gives CASSPPPGQNTEAFF.